This T cell receptor (beta chain) was found in a study of blood T cell repertoires in COVID-19. In the study overall: Researchers got acute and convalescent COVID-19 samples from the United States, Italy and Spain. T cells, B-cell-depleted T cells, or PBMCs supplied cDNA or gDNA.

Unmatched junction bases numbered 14, after V lost 3 bases and J lost 5 bases. There are 17 residues in the CDR3. The V gene's germline CDR1 is SGHRS and CDR2 YFSETQ. Authors' methods: Reference gene primer amplification gave estimated nucleated cell counts. The table came from immunoSEQ multiplex PCR; TCRdb's copy has only in-frame clones and leaves some out. Clone size and the V and J calls come from that table; the DNA yielded D and trimming. Counted here are 270,000 or so clones, approximately 81% occurring once; the ten biggest clones make up less than 4%. V usage is TRBV5-1 and J usage is TRBJ2-1; TRBD2 matches 7 bases. The clonotype was recovered from a woman aged 18-30 years with acute or convalescent COVID-19. Sequencing used peripheral blood. This chain's CDR3 is CASSSVMNGGGNNEQFF. CDR3 coding DNA: TGCGCCAGCAGCTCCGTCATGAACGGCGGGGGTAACAATGAGCAGTTCTTC. Using reference TRBV5-1 and TRBJ2-1 for the parts outside the CDR3, the full variable domain is KAGVTQTPRYLIKTRGQQVTLSCSPISGHRSVSWYQQTPGQGLQFLFEYFSETQRNKGNFPGRFSGRQFSNSRSEMNVSTLELGDSALYLCASSSVMNGGGNNEQFFGPGTRLTVL.